Listed below are T cell receptor beta chains from one sample, sequenced in a study of blood T cells in healthy people across ages. TCRdb ran MiXCR on the 5' RACE reads and lists one entry per CDR3 protein. The repertoire consists of some 700,000 distinct CDR3 sequences, with about a fifth occurring once and the leading ten covering 22%. Sequenced: blood. The source is a man in his 70s in good health. The CDR3 runs from the conserved cysteine through the conserved F or W. The size of a clone is reported for some rows only, either as once, few or many, or as a class for expanded clones.

size: .
V: TRBV11-2
J: TRBJ1-1
CDR3: CASSLRGLVNTEAFF

size: .
V: TRBV20-1
J: TRBJ2-6
CDR3: CSALDMSGANVLTF

size: few
V: TRBV12-3/TRBV12-4
J: TRBJ2-2
CDR3: CASAGQGPPNTGELFF

size: .
V: TRBV29-1
J: TRBJ1-2
CDR3: CSVGVGANYGYTF

size: many
V: TRBV14
J: TRBJ2-3
CDR3: CASSQDRRDTQYF

size: few
V: TRBV4-1
J: TRBJ1-2
CDR3: CASSPTGADYGYTF

size: few
V: TRBV21-1
J: TRBJ2-1
CDR3: CASSIPGQGDNEQFF

size: few
V: TRBV7-2
J: TRBJ2-4
CDR3: CASSLAGQGDVVRTKNIQYF

size: .
V: TRBV5-1
J: TRBJ1-1
CDR3: CASRYTGDTEAFF

size: few
V: TRBV5-1
J: TRBJ1-6
CDR3: CASSGTDNSPLHF

size: .
V: TRBV29-1
J: .
CDR3: CSVTPGFSYEQYF

size: .
V: TRBV29-1
J: .
CDR3: CSVEDPRDSSYNGQFF

size: .
V: TRBV10-3
J: TRBJ2-1
CDR3: CAISQLAGSPNEQFF

size: few
V: TRBV29-1
J: TRBJ2-5
CDR3: CSVGVRQETQYF

size: .
V: TRBV29-1
J: TRBJ1-1
CDR3: CSVEVTGSNTEAFF

size: .
V: TRBV14
J: TRBJ2-2
CDR3: CASSQDIPIGGELFF

size: .
V: TRBV7-2
J: TRBJ2-5
CDR3: CASSPHTTQYF

size: .
V: TRBV10-3
J: TRBJ2-3
CDR3: CAISDGDRDTQYF

size: many
V: TRBV11-3
J: TRBJ1-2
CDR3: CASSYGQGSGYTF

size: few
V: TRBV11-3
J: TRBJ2-2
CDR3: CASSRRGANTGELFF

size: .
V: TRBV7-9
J: TRBJ1-4
CDR3: CASSSRRGPNEKLFF

size: few
V: TRBV10-3
J: TRBJ2-7
CDR3: CAISSPGQGAYEQYF

size: few
V: TRBV18
J: TRBJ1-5
CDR3: CASSPTVRSGQPQHF

size: .
V: TRBV20-1
J: TRBJ1-5
CDR3: CSARVDRGLFGNQPQHF